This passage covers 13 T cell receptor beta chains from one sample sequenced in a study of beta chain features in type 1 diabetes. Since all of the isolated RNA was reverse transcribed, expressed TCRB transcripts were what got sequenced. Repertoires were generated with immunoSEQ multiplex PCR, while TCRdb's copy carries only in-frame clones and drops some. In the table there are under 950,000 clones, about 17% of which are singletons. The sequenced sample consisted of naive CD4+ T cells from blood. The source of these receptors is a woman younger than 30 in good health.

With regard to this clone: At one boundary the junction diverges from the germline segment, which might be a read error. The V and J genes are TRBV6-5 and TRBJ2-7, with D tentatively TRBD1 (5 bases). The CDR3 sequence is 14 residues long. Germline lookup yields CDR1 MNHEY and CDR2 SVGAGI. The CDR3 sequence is CASSYSNRTPSFTF. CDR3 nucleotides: TGTGCCAGCAGTTACTCGAATCGGACACCGAGTTTCACGTTC.

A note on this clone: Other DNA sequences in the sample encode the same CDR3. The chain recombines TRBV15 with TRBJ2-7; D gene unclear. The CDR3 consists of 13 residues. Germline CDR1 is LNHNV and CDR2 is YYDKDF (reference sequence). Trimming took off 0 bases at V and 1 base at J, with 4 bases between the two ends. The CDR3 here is CATSRDISYEQYF. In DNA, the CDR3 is TGTGCCACCAGCAGAGATATTTCCTACGAGCAGTACTTC.

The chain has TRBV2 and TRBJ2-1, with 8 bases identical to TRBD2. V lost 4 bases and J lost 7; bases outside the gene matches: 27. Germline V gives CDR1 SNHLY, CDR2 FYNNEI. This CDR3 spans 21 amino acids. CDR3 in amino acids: CASSGGPGHSGTFGGLNEQFF. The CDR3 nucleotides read TGTGCCAGCAGTGGGGGTCCAGGACATAGCGGGACTTTCGGTGGTTTGAATGAGCAGTTCTTC.

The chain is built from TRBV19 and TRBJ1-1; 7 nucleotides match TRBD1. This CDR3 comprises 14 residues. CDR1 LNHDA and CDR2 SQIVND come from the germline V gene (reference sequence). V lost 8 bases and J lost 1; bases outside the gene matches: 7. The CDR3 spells CASGGQTRNTEAFF. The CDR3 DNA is TGTGCCAGTGGGGGACAGACAAGGAACACTGAAGCTTTCTTT.

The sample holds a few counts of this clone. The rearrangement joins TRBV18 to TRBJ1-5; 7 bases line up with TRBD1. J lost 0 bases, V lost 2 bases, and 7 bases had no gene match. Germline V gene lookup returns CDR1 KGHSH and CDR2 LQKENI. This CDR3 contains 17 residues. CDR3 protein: CASSPDRARYSNQPQHF. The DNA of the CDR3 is TGTGCCAGCTCACCAGACAGGGCCCGATATAGCAATCAGCCCCAGCATTTT.

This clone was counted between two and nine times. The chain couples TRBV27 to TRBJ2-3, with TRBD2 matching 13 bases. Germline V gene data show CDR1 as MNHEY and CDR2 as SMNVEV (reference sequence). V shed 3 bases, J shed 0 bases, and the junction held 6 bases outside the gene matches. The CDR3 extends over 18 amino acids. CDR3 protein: CASSFRTSGRWSTDTQYF. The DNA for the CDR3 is TGTGCCAGCAGTTTCCGGACTAGCGGGAGATGGAGCACAGATACGCAGTATTTT.

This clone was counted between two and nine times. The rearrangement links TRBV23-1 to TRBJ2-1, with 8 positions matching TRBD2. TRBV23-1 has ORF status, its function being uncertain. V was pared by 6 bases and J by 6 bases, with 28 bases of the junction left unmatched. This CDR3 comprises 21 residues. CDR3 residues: CASRRGGGPWTGQTIVNEQFF. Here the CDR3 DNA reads TGCGCCAGCAGACGGGGCGGGGGGCCGTGGACCGGACAAACGATAGTCAATGAGCAGTTCTTC.

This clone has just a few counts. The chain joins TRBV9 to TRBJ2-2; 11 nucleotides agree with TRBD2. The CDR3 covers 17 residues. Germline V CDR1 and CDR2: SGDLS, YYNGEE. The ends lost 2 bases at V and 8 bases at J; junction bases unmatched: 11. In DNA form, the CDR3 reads TGTGCCAGCAGCGTCACCACTAGCGGGAGTTTGGAAGGGGAGCTGTTTTTT. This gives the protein CASSVTTSGSLEGELFF. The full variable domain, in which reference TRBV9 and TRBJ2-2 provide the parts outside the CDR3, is DSGVTQTPKHLITATGQRVTLRCSPRSGDLSVYWYQQSLDQGLQFLIQYYNGEERAKGNILERFSAQQFPDLHSELNLSSLELGDSALYFCASSVTTSGSLEGELFFGEGSRLTVL.

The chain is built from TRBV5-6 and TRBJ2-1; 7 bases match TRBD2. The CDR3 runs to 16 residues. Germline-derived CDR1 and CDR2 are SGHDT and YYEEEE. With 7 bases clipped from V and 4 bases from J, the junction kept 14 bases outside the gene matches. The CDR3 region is CASFHLVVSGYNEQFF. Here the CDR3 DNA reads TGTGCCAGCTTCCACCTGGTTGTTAGCGGGTACAATGAGCAGTTCTTC.

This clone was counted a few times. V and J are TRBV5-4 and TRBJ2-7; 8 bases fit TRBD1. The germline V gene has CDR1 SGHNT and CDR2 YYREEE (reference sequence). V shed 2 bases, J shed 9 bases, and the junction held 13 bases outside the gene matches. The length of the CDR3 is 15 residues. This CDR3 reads CASSFSIGQGVVQYF. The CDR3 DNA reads TGTGCCAGCAGCTTCTCGATTGGACAGGGAGTAGTGCAGTACTTC.

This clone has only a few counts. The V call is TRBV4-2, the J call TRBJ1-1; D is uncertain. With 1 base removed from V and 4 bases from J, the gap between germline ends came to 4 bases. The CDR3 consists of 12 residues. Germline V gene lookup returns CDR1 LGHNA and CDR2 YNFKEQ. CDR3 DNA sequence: TGTGCCAGCAGCCAAGCCCCCACTGAAGCTTTCTTT. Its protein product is CASSQAPTEAFF.

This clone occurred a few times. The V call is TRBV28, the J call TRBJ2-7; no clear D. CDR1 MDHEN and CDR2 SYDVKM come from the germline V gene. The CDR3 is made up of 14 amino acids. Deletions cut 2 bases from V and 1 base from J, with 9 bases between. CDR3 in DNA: TGTGCCAGCAGTTTACCCCTAGGATCCTACGAGCAGTACTTC. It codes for CASSLPLGSYEQYF. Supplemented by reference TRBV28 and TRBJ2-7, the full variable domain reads DVKVTQSSRYLVKRTGEKVFLECVQDMDHENMFWYRQDPGLGLRLIYFSYDVKMKEKGDIPEGYSVSREKKERFSLILESASTNQTSMYLCASSLPLGSYEQYFGPGTRLTVT.

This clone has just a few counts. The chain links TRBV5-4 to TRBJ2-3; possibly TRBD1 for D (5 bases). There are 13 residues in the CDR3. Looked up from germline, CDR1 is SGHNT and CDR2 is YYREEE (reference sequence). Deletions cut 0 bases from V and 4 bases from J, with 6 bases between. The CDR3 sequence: CASSLGGADTQYF. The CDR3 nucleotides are TGTGCCAGCAGCTTGGGGGGCGCAGATACGCAGTATTTT.